This TCR beta chain comes out of a study of cytomegalovirus exposure and HLA in healthy donors. The germline CDR1 and CDR2 sequences are MNHEY and SVGAGI. The CDR3 is 16 residues long. The V and J ends lost 4 bases and 3 bases, in that order; junction bases with no gene match: 7. As regards this clone: Its antigen is not identified.

Broader study findings: The study found most TCR sequences rare, yet found some public TCRs in many donors. Analysis was carried out at a later point, and it linked a missense DCLRE1C variant to TCR beta V- and J-gene trimming. As was reported, the classifier diagnosed cytomegalovirus status with high specificity and sensitivity.

The PCR used 60 Vbeta and 13 Jbeta primers. Original processing methods: Approximately 10 million shared chains were among 80 million or so unique TCR beta chains counted in a later analysis. Libraries were prepared by immunoSEQ multiplex PCR; TCRdb keeps only in-frame clonotypes and omits some of them. The V and J calls and clone size come from that table; D and trimming were worked out from the DNA. Among some 200,000 clones listed, 70% to 90% were seen once. This clonotype was obtained from a woman in her twenties or thirties in good health and CMV-seronegative. J is TRBJ2-1 and V is TRBV6-5, with TRBD2 identical over 9 bases. The sequenced sample was PBMCs. DNA for the CDR3: TGTGCCAGCAGTTCTCCCGGGACTAGCATCTACAATGAGCAGTTCTTC. It encodes CASSSPGTSIYNEQFF.